This passage covers 22 T cell receptor beta chains from one sample sequenced in a study of beta chain features in type 1 diabetes. Sequenced material consisted of expressed TCRB transcripts (all of the isolated RNA was reverse transcribed). The protocol was immunoSEQ multiplex PCR, while the TCRdb copy is restricted to in-frame clones and leaves out a portion. In the table there are 900,000 or so clones, roughly a sixth of which are singletons. The sample taken for sequencing was naive CD4+ T cells from blood. The receptor source for this set is a woman aged 18 to 35 in good health.

This chain connects TRBV28 to TRBJ2-3; D remains ambiguous. This CDR3 spans 16 amino acids. CDR1 is MDHEN, CDR2 SYDVKM, per germline. Trimming pared 3 bases from V and 1 base from J, leaving 14 bases between. CDR3 protein: CASSFWVGVRTDTQYF. Here the CDR3 DNA reads TGTGCCAGCAGTTTTTGGGTTGGGGTCCGCACAGATACGCAGTATTTT.

In this sample, this clone turned up a few times. The chain combines TRBV7-9 with TRBJ2-2; 7 bases are a match to TRBD2. The V and J ends lost 8 bases and 3 bases, in that order; junction bases with no gene match: 9. The CDR3 spans 15 residues. Germline CDR1 is SEHNR and CDR2 is FQNEAQ (reference sequence). The chain's CDR3 is CASPVGGLYTGELFF. The CDR3 nucleotides read TGTGCCAGCCCCGTGGGAGGGCTTTACACCGGGGAGCTGTTTTTT.

The CDR3 nucleotides read TGTGCCAGCTCACCAGCAGCACTGAACACTGAAGCTTTCTTT. This encodes CASSPAALNTEAFF. V usage is TRBV18 and J usage is TRBJ1-1; D ambiguous. Trimming removed 2 bases from V and 0 bases from J, with 7 bases in between. There are 14 residues in the CDR3. The germline V gene has CDR1 KGHSH and CDR2 LQKENI.

Comments on this clone: Relative to the germline gene, one junction end is altered; a read error may explain this. The chain uses TRBV27 and TRBJ2-5; tentatively, D is TRBD1 (7 bases). The CDR3 spans 17 residues. Germline CDR1 MNHEY, CDR2 SMNVEV (reference sequence). The CDR3, as DNA: TGTGCCAACAGTTTAGTTGGGGCAGGGGGGAACCAAGAGACCCAGTACTTC. This sequence encodes CANSLVGAGGNQETQYF.

With respect to this clone: This sample also contains other DNA sequences that code for the same CDR3. The chain joins TRBV2 to TRBJ2-3; TRBD2 agrees at 10 bases. The ends lost 5 bases at V and 3 bases at J; junction bases unmatched: 2. Germline CDR1 is SNHLY and CDR2 is FYNNEI. The CDR3 is 14 amino acids. The CDR3 coding sequence is TGTGCCAGCAGTATAGCGGGAGGAACAGATACGCAGTATTTT. Protein sequence: CASSIAGGTDTQYF.

This chain joins TRBV9 and TRBJ2-1; TRBD2 is a possible D gene (5 bases). The V gene's germline CDR1 is SGDLS and CDR2 YYNGEE. The V end lost 1 base, the J end lost 9 bases, and 8 bases lay between the germline ends. CDR3 length: 12 amino acids. Here the CDR3 DNA reads TGTGCCAGCAGCGTATCCGAGGGTGAGCAGTTCTTC. It encodes CASSVSEGEQFF.

This clone was seen a handful of times. The rearrangement uses TRBV7-8 and TRBJ2-5, with no clear D. V lost 5 bases, J lost 1 base, and 5 bases lay in between. From germline, CDR1 is SGHVS and CDR2 FQNEAQ. CDR3 length: 12 amino acids. Here the CDR3 DNA reads TGTGCCAGCAGCGAGACCCAAGAGACCCAGTACTTC. It is translated as CASSETQETQYF.

The chain employs TRBV4-3 and TRBJ2-1, with 16 bases matching TRBD2. The V gene's germline CDR1 is LGHNA and CDR2 YSLEER. Unmatched junction bases numbered 5, after V lost 3 bases and J lost 6 bases. The CDR3 sequence is 17 residues long. CDR3 amino acids: CASSHGTSGRAGNEQFF. Written as DNA, the CDR3 is TGCGCCAGCAGCCACGGGACTAGCGGGAGGGCCGGCAATGAGCAGTTCTTC.

The chain uses TRBV28 and TRBJ2-5; D is perhaps TRBD2 (6 bases). The CDR3 loop spans 18 amino acids. Per the germline V gene, CDR1 is MDHEN and CDR2 is SYDVKM. The germline V and J ends were trimmed by 6 bases and 4 bases, with 27 bases remaining between them. In nucleotides, the CDR3 is TGTGCCAGCAGCTTAGAGACTAAGCGGGCGTGGCCACGAGAGACCCAGTACTTC. Protein sequence: CASSLETKRAWPRETQYF. The full variable domain, in which reference TRBV28 and TRBJ2-5 provide the parts outside the CDR3, is DVKVTQSSRYLVKRTGEKVFLECVQDMDHENMFWYRQDPGLGLRLIYFSYDVKMKEKGDIPEGYSVSREKKERFSLILESASTNQTSMYLCASSLETKRAWPRETQYFGPGTRLLVL.

The rearrangement joins TRBV6-5 to TRBJ1-1; D is unresolved. V was trimmed by 2 bases and J by 1 base, leaving 11 bases between them. Germline-derived CDR1 and CDR2 are MNHEY and SVGAGI. This CDR3 comprises 15 residues. The CDR3 DNA reads TGTGCCAGCAGTTACGGGAGGTTGGGGAACACTGAAGCTTTCTTT. It codes for CASSYGRLGNTEAFF.

This clone was counted only a few times. V and J are TRBV4-1 and TRBJ2-1, with D possibly matching TRBD1 (6 bases). There are 16 residues in the CDR3. Trimming stripped 1 base from V and 12 bases from J, with 22 bases between. CDR1 and CDR2 from the germline V gene are MGHRA and YSYEKL. The CDR3 reads CASSQVIVGRGKGQFF. The CDR3 DNA is TGCGCCAGCAGCCAAGTAATAGTAGGCAGGGGAAAGGGGCAGTTCTTC.

This rearrangement joins TRBV7-2 to TRBJ2-5; D gene uncertain. The CDR3 is made up of 12 amino acids. Trimming removed 4 bases from V and 6 bases from J, with 9 bases in between. The germline V gene encodes CDR1 SGHTA and CDR2 FQGNSA. This CDR3 is CASSSLIQTQYF. The CDR3 nucleotides are TGTGCCAGCAGCTCCTTAATTCAGACCCAGTACTTC.

The V gene is TRBV18, the J gene TRBJ2-1; 13 nucleotides line up with TRBD2. The CDR3 length is 15 residues. Per germline, CDR1 KGHSH and CDR2 LQKENI. V was pared by 3 bases and J by 6 bases, with 2 bases of the junction left unmatched. The CDR3 loop is CASSPGLAGANEQFF. As DNA, the CDR3 is TGTGCCAGCTCACCTGGACTAGCGGGAGCCAATGAGCAGTTCTTC.

V usage is TRBV27 and J usage is TRBJ1-2, with D uncertain. V lost 8 bases and J 5 bases, leaving 12 bases between the germline ends. Germline-derived CDR1 and CDR2 are MNHEY and SMNVEV (reference sequence). The CDR3 has 12 amino acids. CDR3 amino acids: CASLKWPYGYTF. CDR3 nucleotide sequence: TGTGCCAGCCTCAAGTGGCCGTATGGCTACACCTTC.

This clone has a handful of counts. The chain employs TRBV18 and TRBJ2-1, with D maybe TRBD2 (5 bases). This CDR3 contains 15 residues. Germline CDR1 and CDR2: KGHSH and LQKENI. Trimming stripped 4 bases from V and 5 bases from J, with 15 bases between. In nucleotides, the CDR3 is TGTGCCAGCTCACAGATACTAGATGGGGACAATGAGCAGTTCTTC. This codes for CASSQILDGDNEQFF.

This clone was found a few times. The V call is TRBV5-1, the J call TRBJ2-7; D gene unclear. The germline gives CDR1 SGHRS, CDR2 YFSETQ. The CDR3 totals 15 residues. The V end lost 4 bases, the J end lost 5 bases, and 19 bases lay between the germline ends. CDR3 in DNA: TGCGCCAGCAGCCAGCTTCCGTTAACACCTGACGAGCAGTACTTC. Protein product: CASSQLPLTPDEQYF.

This clone turned up a few times. The CDR3 loop reads CASSQDEFSEAFF. The CDR3 DNA is TGTGCCAGCAGCCAAGATGAGTTTTCTGAAGCTTTCTTT. The genes are TRBV4-2 and TRBJ1-1; unclear D gene. Germline CDR1 and CDR2: LGHNA and YNFKEQ. The V gene lost 0 bases and the J gene lost 6 bases, with 8 bases spanning the gap. The CDR3 contains 13 residues.

The J gene is TRBJ2-5, the V gene TRBV5-6; 7 bases map to TRBD1. V was pared by 4 bases and J by 5 bases, with 14 bases of the junction left unmatched. The CDR3 is 16 residues long. Germline assignment: CDR1 SGHDT and CDR2 YYEEEE. The chain's CDR3 is CASSPAVRQGRETQYF. The CDR3 region has the DNA TGTGCCAGCAGCCCCGCGGTTCGACAGGGACGCGAGACCCAGTACTTC.

This clone came up a few times. The J gene is TRBJ1-5, the V gene TRBV11-2; no reliable D call. V was cut by 5 bases and J by 0 bases, with 11 bases left in between. The CDR3 extends over 15 amino acids. Germline V gives CDR1 SGHAT, CDR2 FQNNGV. CDR3 residues: CASSLRPDSNQPQHF. In DNA, the CDR3 is TGTGCCAGCAGCCTGAGACCGGATAGCAATCAGCCCCAGCATTTT.

The chain links TRBV5-6 to TRBJ2-5; D perhaps matches TRBD2 (6 bases). The ends were cut back, 3 bases at V and 4 bases at J, with 19 bases in the middle. This CDR3 is 16 amino acids long. Germline V gives CDR1 SGHDT, CDR2 YYEEEE. The chain's CDR3 is CASSYRSWRDGETQYF. The CDR3 DNA is TGTGCCAGCAGCTATAGGTCTTGGCGGGATGGAGAGACCCAGTACTTC.

The table lists this clone with a few counts. The J gene is TRBJ2-2, the V gene TRBV28, with a weak D call TRBD1 (6 bases). The CDR3 is made up of 17 amino acids. Germline CDR1 is MDHEN and CDR2 is SYDVKM. V was trimmed by 7 bases and J by 0 bases, leaving 18 bases between them. The CDR3 loop reads CASTLRSGTTNTGELFF. Written as DNA, the CDR3 is TGTGCCAGCACCTTAAGGTCCGGGACAACGAACACCGGGGAGCTGTTTTTT.

This rearrangement joins TRBV18 to TRBJ2-5; D gene unclear. This CDR3 is 13 amino acids long. The germline V gene has CDR1 KGHSH and CDR2 LQKENI. With 0 bases removed from V and 1 base from J, the gap between germline ends came to 3 bases. The CDR3: CASSPPIQETQYF. As DNA, the CDR3 is TGTGCCAGCTCACCACCGATCCAAGAGACCCAGTACTTC.